The 28 T cell receptor beta chains given below trace back to one sample, sequenced in a study of cytomegalovirus exposure and HLA in healthy donors. PCR primers comprised 60 Vbeta and 13 Jbeta primers. Assay: immunoSEQ multiplex PCR; the TCRdb copy retains only in-frame clones and omits some. This repertoire shows 100,000 to 150,000 clones, around 77% found once; its top ten account for around 5.8%. The sample was PBMCs. The receptors stem from a man in his late teens or twenties in good health and CMV-seropositive.

The J gene is TRBJ2-4, the V gene TRBV13; 11 bases align to TRBD2. J lost 1 base, V lost 5 bases, and 4 bases had no gene match. The germline CDR1 and CDR2 sequences are PRHDT and FYEKMQ (reference sequence). The CDR3 covers 16 residues. The CDR3 nucleotides are TGTGCCAGCAGCAACTCTAGCGGGGGGGCCAAAAACATTCAGTACTTC. It translates to CASSNSSGGAKNIQYF. The entire variable domain, with the rest obtained from reference TRBV13 and TRBJ2-4, is as follows: AAGVIQSPRHLIKEKRETATLKCYPIPRHDTVYWYQQGPGQDPQFLISFYEKMQSDKGSIPDRFSAQQFSDYHSELNMSSLELGDSALYFCASSNSSGGAKNIQYFGAGTRLSVL.

The J gene is TRBJ1-5, the V gene TRBV5-8; D ambiguous. CDR3 length equals 16 residues. Germline assignment: CDR1 SGHTS and CDR2 YDEGEE. V lost 0 bases to trimming and J lost 0 bases, with 10 bases between them. The CDR3 protein is CASSLGRRISNQPQHF. CDR3 in DNA: TGTGCCAGCAGCTTGGGGAGGAGGATTAGCAATCAGCCCCAGCATTTT.

The chain combines TRBV7-9 with TRBJ1-2; D remains unclear. The V end was cut by 1 base, the J end by 8 bases, with 8 bases between. CDR1 and CDR2 (germline): SEHNR, FQNEAQ (reference sequence). This CDR3 has 12 residues. CDR3 bases: TGTGCCAGCAGCTTAGACAGCGGCGGCTACACCTTC. The encoded protein is CASSLDSGGYTF.

This chain links TRBV9 with TRBJ1-3; weak D call: TRBD1 (5 bases). The CDR3 is 13 amino acids. Trimming removed 0 bases at V and 8 bases at J, with 9 bases between. Germline V gene data show CDR1 as SGDLS and CDR2 as YYNGEE. The CDR3 coding sequence is TGTGCCAGCAGCGTAGTAGGGGCGGACACCATATATTTT. Translation gives CASSVVGADTIYF.

The genes are TRBV2 and TRBJ1-2; possibly TRBD1 for D (6 bases). CDR1 and CDR2 from the germline V gene are SNHLY and FYNNEI. V lost 7 bases to trimming and J lost 0 bases, with 24 bases between them. The CDR3 is 18 residues long. CDR3 DNA sequence: TGTGCCAGCACCAGGACGGGACATCTAGGCGTTACTAACTATGGCTACACCTTC. Amino acids: CASTRTGHLGVTNYGYTF.

This clone was observed a few times. The chain is built from TRBV19 and TRBJ2-2, with D possibly TRBD1 on 5 matching bases. CDR3 length: 14 residues. Trimming removed 9 bases at V and 3 bases at J, with 14 bases between. Germline V lookup: CDR1 LNHDA, CDR2 SQIVND (reference sequence). In DNA form, the CDR3 reads TGTGCCAGCAGGAATCAAGGGGACACCGGGGAGCTGTTTTTT. Translating it yields CASRNQGDTGELFF.

The rearrangement links TRBV7-9 to TRBJ2-7, with TRBD2 matching over 11 bases. From germline, CDR1 is SEHNR and CDR2 FQNEAQ (reference sequence). The CDR3 runs 14 residues. V lost 9 bases to trimming and J lost 2 bases; unmatched junction nucleotides: 6. The CDR3 coding sequence is TGTGCCAGTACTTTAGCGGGAGGGCCCTACGAGCAGTACTTC. Translation: CASTLAGGPYEQYF.

This chain links TRBV6-5 with TRBJ1-2, with a tentative D call TRBD1 (5 bases). This CDR3 is built from 14 residues. Trimming took 6 bases from V and 6 from J, leaving 17 bases between them. Germline V gene sequence: CDR1 MNHEY, CDR2 SVGAGI. The CDR3: CASRDSGTTNGYTF. In DNA form, the CDR3 reads TGTGCCAGCAGAGACTCCGGGACTACCAATGGCTACACCTTC.

The chain has TRBV27 and TRBJ2-3; 7 bases map to TRBD2. CDR1 is MNHEY, CDR2 SMNVEV, per germline (reference sequence). J gave up 4 bases and V 8 bases, and 0 bases lay outside the gene matches. The CDR3 is 11 amino acids. CDR3 DNA: TGTGCCAGCGGGGGGGCAGATACGCAGTATTTT. Its translation is CASGGADTQYF.

The chain has TRBV4-1 and TRBJ2-7; D is possibly TRBD1 (6 bases). The germline V gene encodes CDR1 MGHRA and CDR2 YSYEKL. This CDR3 is built from 14 residues. V lost 4 bases to trimming and J lost 5 bases, with 15 bases between them. The CDR3 reads CASSPQGSMHEQYF. The CDR3 coding sequence is TGCGCCAGCAGCCCCCAGGGGTCGATGCACGAGCAGTACTTC.

This chain joins TRBV6-1 and TRBJ2-2, with D perhaps matching TRBD2 (5 bases). Trimming removed 4 bases from V and 6 bases from J, with 9 bases in between. The germline gives CDR1 MNHNS, CDR2 SASEGT. CDR3 length: 13 amino acids. The CDR3 is CASSVVAPGELFF. The CDR3 DNA is TGTGCCAGCAGTGTAGTAGCGCCCGGGGAGCTGTTTTTT.

The CDR3 sequence: CASSPGQGEIFNYGYTF. As DNA, the CDR3 is TGTGCCAGCAGCCCAGGACAGGGAGAAATTTTTAACTATGGCTACACCTTC. This chain connects TRBV7-9 to TRBJ1-2; 8 bases are shared with TRBD1. The V gene end was trimmed by 5 bases and the J gene end by 1 base; junction bases not matched to a gene: 12. Germline V CDR1 and CDR2: SEHNR, FQNEAQ (reference sequence). There are 17 residues in the CDR3.

This clone was counted a few times. The rearrangement uses TRBV6-1 and TRBJ2-7; D possibly corresponds to TRBD2 (6 bases). V shed 5 bases and J shed 0 bases, with 11 bases lying between them. The CDR3 is made up of 14 amino acids. The germline CDR1 and CDR2 sequences are MNHNS and SASEGT. The CDR3 protein is CASSYGGTSYEQYF. DNA for the CDR3: TGTGCCAGCAGTTATGGGGGGACCTCCTACGAGCAGTACTTC.

The V and J genes are TRBV5-4 and TRBJ1-3, with D perhaps matching TRBD1 (5 bases). Germline values: CDR1 SGHNT, CDR2 YYREEE (reference sequence). The CDR3 has 15 amino acids. The V end lost 0 bases, the J end lost 5 bases, and 12 bases lay between the germline ends. The CDR3 here is CASSLEKTDRNTIYF. The CDR3 region has the DNA TGTGCCAGCAGCTTGGAAAAGACAGATAGAAACACCATATATTTT. Combining the CDR3 with reference TRBV5-4 and TRBJ1-3 gives the whole variable domain ETGVTQSPTHLIKTRGQQVTLRCSSQSGHNTVSWYQQALGQGPQFIFQYYREEENGRGNFPPRFSGLQFPNYSSELNVNALELDDSALYLCASSLEKTDRNTIYFGEGSWLTVV.

This clone was observed a few times. The chain is built from TRBV4-2 and TRBJ1-1, with D perhaps TRBD1 (5 bases). Per the germline V gene, CDR1 is LGHNA and CDR2 is YNFKEQ. Trimming took off 0 bases at V and 4 bases at J, with 18 bases between the two ends. The length of the CDR3 is 17 residues. As DNA, the CDR3 is TGTGCCAGCAGCCAAGAAAGCTTTCAGGGCATGGGCACTGAAGCTTTCTTT. This gives the protein CASSQESFQGMGTEAFF.

The chain carries TRBV29-1 and TRBJ2-6, with 9 nucleotides matching TRBD1. The CDR3 has 15 amino acids. Germline V lookup: CDR1 SQVTM, CDR2 ANQGSEA. The V and J ends lost 5 bases and 3 bases, in that order; junction bases with no gene match: 5. The CDR3 loop reads CSVTTGGSGANVLTF. The CDR3 nucleotides are TGCAGCGTTACGACAGGGGGTAGTGGGGCCAACGTCCTGACTTTC.

The V gene is TRBV27, the J gene TRBJ1-1; 9 bases are a match to TRBD1. This CDR3 has 16 residues. The trim removed 3 bases at V and 3 bases at J, leaving 8 bases unmatched. Germline-derived CDR1 and CDR2 are MNHEY and SMNVEV (reference sequence). The CDR3 reads CASSFTGQGSDTEAFF. In DNA, the CDR3 is TGTGCCAGCAGTTTTACGGGACAGGGAAGTGACACTGAAGCTTTCTTT.

The chain combines TRBV5-1 with TRBJ2-2; D uncertain. This CDR3 is built from 13 residues. CDR1 and CDR2 (germline): SGHRS, YFSETQ. Trimming took 1 base from V and 3 from J, leaving 4 bases between them. As DNA, the CDR3 is TGCGCCAGCAGCTTGTTCGACACCGGGGAGCTGTTTTTT. Its protein product is CASSLFDTGELFF. The full variable domain, its missing parts supplied by reference TRBV5-1 and TRBJ2-2, is KAGVTQTPRYLIKTRGQQVTLSCSPISGHRSVSWYQQTPGQGLQFLFEYFSETQRNKGNFPGRFSGRQFSNSRSEMNVSTLELGDSALYLCASSLFDTGELFFGEGSRLTVL.

This clone was counted between two and nine times. V and J are TRBV11-2 and TRBJ2-5; tentative D call: TRBD2 (7 bases). The closer fit of TRBJ2-7 to the DNA end suggests the J call may be wrong. The length of the CDR3 is 16 residues. Germline CDR1 reads SGHAT; CDR2 reads FQNNGV. The CDR3 sequence is CASSSGGPLSSYEQYF. In DNA, the CDR3 is TGTGCCAGCAGCTCCGGGGGGCCTTTATCTTCCTACGAGCAGTACTTC.

This clone was seen just once. V and J are TRBV11-3 and TRBJ1-1; TRBD1 is a possible D gene (5 bases). Germline V gene sequence: CDR1 SGHNT, CDR2 YENEEA. V lost 5 bases, J lost 11 bases, and 18 bases lay in between. This CDR3 is built from 13 residues. CDR3 nucleotides: TGTGCCAGCAGCGCTAGCGTGCGGGGCTGTGCTTTCTTT. Amino acid sequence: CASSASVRGCAFF.

The CDR3 DNA reads as TGTGCCAGCAGTTACTTACTAGCGGGGGGTCCTAATGAGCAGTTCTTC. This translates into CASSYLLAGGPNEQFF. The chain links TRBV6-5 to TRBJ2-1; TRBD2 matches 12 bases. CDR1 is MNHEY and CDR2 is SVGAGI in the germline V gene. The CDR3 is 16 amino acids. The V and J ends lost 1 base and 7 bases, in that order; junction bases with no gene match: 5.

The chain links TRBV5-1 to TRBJ1-1; TRBD1 aligns across 10 bases. This CDR3 contains 15 residues. The J segment lost 3 bases and the V segment lost 4 bases, leaving 6 bases of the junction unmatched. Germline CDR1 reads SGHRS; CDR2 reads YFSETQ. The CDR3 DNA follows: TGCGCCAGCAGCGTCCATGGACAGGGGGACACTGAAGCTTTCTTT. Protein product: CASSVHGQGDTEAFF.

The chain recombines TRBV9 with TRBJ2-5; 13 positions agree with TRBD2. CDR1 is SGDLS and CDR2 is YYNGEE in the germline V gene. The CDR3 contains 15 residues. V was pared by 4 bases and J by 7 bases, with 7 bases of the junction left unmatched. The CDR3 bases are TGTGCCAGCAGCTCACGACTAGCGGGAGGCGGGACCCAGTACTTC. This translates into CASSSRLAGGGTQYF.

This chain uses TRBV11-1 with TRBJ1-1, with 7 bases aligning to TRBD1. J lost 1 base, V lost 5 bases, and 7 bases had no gene match. Germline-derived CDR1 and CDR2 are SGHAT and FQDESV (reference sequence). The CDR3 covers 15 residues. In DNA, the CDR3 is TGTGCCAGCAGCCCAAGGGGACAGTGGAACACTGAAGCTTTCTTT. Translating it yields CASSPRGQWNTEAFF.

CDR3 sequence: CALRRASAQETQYF. For the CDR3, the DNA is TGTGCCCTAAGGCGGGCCTCAGCCCAAGAGACCCAGTACTTC. J is TRBJ2-5 and V is TRBV30; perhaps TRBD2 as D (5 bases). The CDR3 is made up of 14 amino acids. The germline V gene encodes CDR1 GTSNPN and CDR2 SVGIG (reference sequence). V gave up 8 bases and J gave up 1 base, with 17 bases separating them.

J is TRBJ2-5 and V is TRBV27, with no clear D. The CDR3 extends over 14 amino acids. V dropped 8 bases and J dropped 2 bases, with 15 bases sitting between them. Germline assignment: CDR1 MNHEY and CDR2 SMNVEV (reference sequence). The CDR3 spells CASPSLSVQETQYF. The CDR3 DNA is TGTGCCAGCCCCAGTCTCAGCGTTCAAGAGACCCAGTACTTC.

Worth noting for this clone: One end of the junction fails to match germline, which may point to a read error. The chain uses TRBV6-6 and TRBJ2-4; D perhaps matches TRBD2 (5 bases). The CDR3 extends over 16 amino acids. Germline CDR1 MNHNY, CDR2 SVGAGI (reference sequence). CDR3 coding DNA: TGTGCCAGCAGTTACTGGTTCGAGCTAGCCAAAAACAGTCAGTACTTC. Protein product: CASSYWFELAKNSQYF.

This chain joins TRBV6-4 and TRBJ1-2; D gene ambiguous. CDR3 length: 15 amino acids. Trimming stripped 3 bases from V and 0 bases from J, with 11 bases between. Germline assignment: CDR1 MRHNA and CDR2 SNTAGT. The DNA of the CDR3 is TGTGCCAGCAGTGAACCCGGGAGCCCTAACTATGGCTACACCTTC. Amino acid sequence: CASSEPGSPNYGYTF.